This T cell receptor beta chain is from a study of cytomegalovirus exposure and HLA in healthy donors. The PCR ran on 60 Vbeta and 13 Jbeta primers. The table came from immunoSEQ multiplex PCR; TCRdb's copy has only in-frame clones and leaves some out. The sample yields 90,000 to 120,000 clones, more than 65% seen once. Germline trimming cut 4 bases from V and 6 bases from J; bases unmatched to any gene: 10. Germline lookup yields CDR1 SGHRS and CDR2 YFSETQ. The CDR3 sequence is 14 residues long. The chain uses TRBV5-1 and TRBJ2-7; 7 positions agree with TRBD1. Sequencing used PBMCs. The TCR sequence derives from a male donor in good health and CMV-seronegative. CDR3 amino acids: CASSPRQGPSEQYF. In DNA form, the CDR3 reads TGCGCCAGCAGCCCCCGACAGGGACCCTCCGAGCAGTACTTC. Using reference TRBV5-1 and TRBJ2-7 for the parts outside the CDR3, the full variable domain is KAGVTQTPRYLIKTRGQQVTLSCSPISGHRSVSWYQQTPGQGLQFLFEYFSETQRNKGNFPGRFSGRQFSNSRSEMNVSTLELGDSALYLCASSPRQGPSEQYFGPGTRLTVT.